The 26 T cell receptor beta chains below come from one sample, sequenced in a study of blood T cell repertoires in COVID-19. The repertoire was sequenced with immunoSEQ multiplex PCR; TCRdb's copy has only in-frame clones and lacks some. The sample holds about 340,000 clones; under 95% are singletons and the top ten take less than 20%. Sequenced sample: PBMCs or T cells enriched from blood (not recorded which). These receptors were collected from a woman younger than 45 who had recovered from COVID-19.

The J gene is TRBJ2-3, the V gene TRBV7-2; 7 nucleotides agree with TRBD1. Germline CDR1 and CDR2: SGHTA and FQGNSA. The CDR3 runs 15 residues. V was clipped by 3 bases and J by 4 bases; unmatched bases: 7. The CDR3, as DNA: TGTGCCAGCAGCTTTACACTAGGACAGGCAGATACGCAGTATTTT. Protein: CASSFTLGQADTQYF.

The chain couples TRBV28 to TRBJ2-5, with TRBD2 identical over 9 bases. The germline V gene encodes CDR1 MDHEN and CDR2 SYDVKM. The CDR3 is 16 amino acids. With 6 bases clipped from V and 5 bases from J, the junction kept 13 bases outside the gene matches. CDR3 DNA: TGTGCCAGCAGCCTTCGCCCGGGCGGGGGGGGCGAGACCCAGTACTTC. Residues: CASSLRPGGGGETQYF.

CDR3 loop: CATSDLRRDNGRGYTF. The CDR3 DNA is TGTGCCACCAGTGATTTGCGCCGGGACAACGGGCGTGGCTACACCTTC. V gene TRBV24-1 combines with J gene TRBJ1-2; a possible D gene is TRBD1 (6 bases). Trimming stripped 0 bases from V and 7 bases from J, with 17 bases between. CDR1 and CDR2 from the germline V gene are KGHDR and SFDVKD. The CDR3 covers 16 residues.

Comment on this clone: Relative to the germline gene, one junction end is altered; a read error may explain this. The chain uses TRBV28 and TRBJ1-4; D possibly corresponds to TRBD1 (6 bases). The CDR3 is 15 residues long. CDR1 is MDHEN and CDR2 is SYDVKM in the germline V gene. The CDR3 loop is CASSFRGPSKEKLFF. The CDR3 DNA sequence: TGTGCCAGCAGTTTCAGGGGCCCGTCTAAGGAAAAACTGTTTTTT.

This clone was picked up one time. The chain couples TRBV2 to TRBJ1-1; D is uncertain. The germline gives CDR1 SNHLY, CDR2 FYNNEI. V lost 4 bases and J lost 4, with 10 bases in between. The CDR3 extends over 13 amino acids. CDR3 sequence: CASSVGLGTEAFF. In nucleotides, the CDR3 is TGTGCCAGCAGTGTCGGGTTAGGCACTGAAGCTTTCTTT.

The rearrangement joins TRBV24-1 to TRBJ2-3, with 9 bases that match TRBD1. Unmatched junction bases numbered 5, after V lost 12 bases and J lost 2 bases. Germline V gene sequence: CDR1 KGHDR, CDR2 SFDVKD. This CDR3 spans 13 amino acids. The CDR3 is CAPGDRDTDTQYF. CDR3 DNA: TGTGCCCCCGGGGACAGGGACACAGATACGCAGTATTTT.

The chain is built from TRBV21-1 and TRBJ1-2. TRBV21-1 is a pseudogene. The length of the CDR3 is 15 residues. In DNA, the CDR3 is TGTGCCAGCAGCAAATACGATTCATCGGTTGAGGGCTACACCTTC. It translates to CASSKYDSSVEGYTF.

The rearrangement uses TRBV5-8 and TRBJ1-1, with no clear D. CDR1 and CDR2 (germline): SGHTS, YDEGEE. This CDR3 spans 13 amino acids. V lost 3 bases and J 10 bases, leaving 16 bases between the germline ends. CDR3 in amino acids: CASSSPPRRGAFF. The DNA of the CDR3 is TGTGCCAGCAGCTCACCCCCGCGGAGAGGAGCTTTCTTT.

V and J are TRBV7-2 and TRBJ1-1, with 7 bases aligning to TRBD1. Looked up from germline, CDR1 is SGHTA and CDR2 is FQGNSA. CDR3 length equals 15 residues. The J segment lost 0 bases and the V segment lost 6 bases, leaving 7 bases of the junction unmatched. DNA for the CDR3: TGTGCCAGCAGACGTAGACAGGGAATGAACACTGAAGCTTTCTTT. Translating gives CASRRRQGMNTEAFF. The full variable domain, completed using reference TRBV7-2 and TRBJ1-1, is GAGVSQSPSNKVTEKGKDVELRCDPISGHTALYWYRQSLGQGLEFLIYFQGNSAPDKSGLPSDRFSAERTGGSVSTLTIQRTQQEDSAVYLCASRRRQGMNTEAFFGQGTRLTVV.

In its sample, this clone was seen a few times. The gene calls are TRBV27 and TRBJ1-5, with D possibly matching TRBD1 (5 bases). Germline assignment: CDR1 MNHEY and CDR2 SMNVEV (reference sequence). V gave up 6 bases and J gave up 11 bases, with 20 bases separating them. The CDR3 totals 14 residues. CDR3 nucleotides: TGTGCCAGCAGGATGGAGGGGACGGTTGGGACCCAGCATTTT. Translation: CASRMEGTVGTQHF.

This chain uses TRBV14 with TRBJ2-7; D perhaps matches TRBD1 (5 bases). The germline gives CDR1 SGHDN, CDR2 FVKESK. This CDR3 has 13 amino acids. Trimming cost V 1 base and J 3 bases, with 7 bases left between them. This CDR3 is CASSQVQGYEQYF. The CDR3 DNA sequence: TGTGCCAGCAGCCAAGTCCAGGGCTACGAGCAGTACTTC.

This CDR3 reads CASSLAGLAGVSTDTQYF. In nucleotides, the CDR3 is TGTGCCAGCAGCTTAGCGGGACTAGCGGGGGTCTCCACAGATACGCAGTATTTT. The chain couples TRBV7-2 to TRBJ2-3; 14 nucleotides agree with TRBD2. This CDR3 contains 18 residues. CDR1 is SGHTA and CDR2 is FQGNSA in the germline V gene. Unmatched junction bases numbered 4, after V lost 0 bases and J lost 2 bases.

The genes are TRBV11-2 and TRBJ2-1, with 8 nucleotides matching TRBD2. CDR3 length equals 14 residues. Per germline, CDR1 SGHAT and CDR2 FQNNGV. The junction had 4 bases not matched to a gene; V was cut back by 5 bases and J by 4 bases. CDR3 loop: CASSPGLAYNEQFF. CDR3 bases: TGTGCCAGCAGCCCAGGACTAGCTTACAATGAGCAGTTCTTC.

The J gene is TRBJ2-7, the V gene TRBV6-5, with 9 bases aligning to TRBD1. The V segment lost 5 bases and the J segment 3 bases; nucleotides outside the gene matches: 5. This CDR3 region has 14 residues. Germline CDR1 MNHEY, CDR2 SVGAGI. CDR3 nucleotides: TGTGCCAGCAGTCTGGGACAGGGTCTCTACGAGCAGTACTTC. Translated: CASSLGQGLYEQYF.

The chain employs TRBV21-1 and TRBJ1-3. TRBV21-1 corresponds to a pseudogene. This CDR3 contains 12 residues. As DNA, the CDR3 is TGTGCCTGCGGAGGTACTGGAAACACCATATATTTT. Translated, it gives CACGGTGNTIYF.

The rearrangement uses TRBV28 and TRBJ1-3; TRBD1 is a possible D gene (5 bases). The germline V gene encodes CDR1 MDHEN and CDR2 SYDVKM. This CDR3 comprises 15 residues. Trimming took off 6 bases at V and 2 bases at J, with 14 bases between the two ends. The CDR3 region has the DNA TGTGCCAGCAGCTCGGGGGGGGGTCCTGGAAACACCATATATTTT. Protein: CASSSGGGPGNTIYF.

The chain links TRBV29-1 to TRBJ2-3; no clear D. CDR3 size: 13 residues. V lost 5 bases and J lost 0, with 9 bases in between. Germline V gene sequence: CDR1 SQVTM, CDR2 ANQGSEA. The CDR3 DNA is TGCAGCGTTCTGCGCGCTAGCACAGATACGCAGTATTTT. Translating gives CSVLRASTDTQYF.

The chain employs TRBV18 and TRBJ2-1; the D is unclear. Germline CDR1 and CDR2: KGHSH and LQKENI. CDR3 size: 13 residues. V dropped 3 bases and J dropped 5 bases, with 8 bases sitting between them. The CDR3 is CASSPSRDNEQFF. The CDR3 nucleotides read TGTGCCAGCTCACCGTCTAGAGACAATGAGCAGTTCTTC.

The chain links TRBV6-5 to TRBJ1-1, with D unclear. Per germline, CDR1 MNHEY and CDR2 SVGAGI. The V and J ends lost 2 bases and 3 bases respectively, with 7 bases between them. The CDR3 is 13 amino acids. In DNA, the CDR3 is TGTGCCAGCAGTTACGACATCTACACTGAAGCTTTCTTT. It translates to CASSYDIYTEAFF.

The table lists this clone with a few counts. The CDR3 loop reads CASSYGRVNTEAFF. In nucleotides, the CDR3 is TGTGCCAGCAGTTACGGCAGGGTGAACACTGAAGCTTTCTTT. This sequence joins TRBV27 and TRBJ1-1; tentative D call: TRBD1 (5 bases). Per germline, CDR1 MNHEY and CDR2 SMNVEV (reference sequence). This CDR3 has 14 residues. Trimming removed 4 bases from V and 0 bases from J, with 9 bases in between.

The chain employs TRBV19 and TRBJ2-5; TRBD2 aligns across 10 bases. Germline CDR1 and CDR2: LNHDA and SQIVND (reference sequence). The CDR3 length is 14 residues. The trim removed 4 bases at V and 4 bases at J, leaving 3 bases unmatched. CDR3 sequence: CASSSGLAAETQYF. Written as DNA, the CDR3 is TGTGCCAGTAGTAGCGGACTAGCGGCAGAGACCCAGTACTTC. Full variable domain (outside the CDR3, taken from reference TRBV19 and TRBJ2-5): DGGITQSPKYLFRKEGQNVTLSCEQNLNHDAMYWYRQDPGQGLRLIYYSQIVNDFQKGDIAEGYSVSREKKESFPLTVTSAQKNPTAFYLCASSSGLAAETQYFGPGTRLLVL.

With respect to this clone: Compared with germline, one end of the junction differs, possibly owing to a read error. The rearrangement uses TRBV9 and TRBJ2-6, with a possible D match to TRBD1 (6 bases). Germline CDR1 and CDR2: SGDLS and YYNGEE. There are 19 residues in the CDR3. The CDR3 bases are TGTGCCAGCAGCGGCCAACAGGGTACTCTAAGCTCTGGGGCCGACGTCCTGACTTTC. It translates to CASSGQQGTLSSGADVLTF.

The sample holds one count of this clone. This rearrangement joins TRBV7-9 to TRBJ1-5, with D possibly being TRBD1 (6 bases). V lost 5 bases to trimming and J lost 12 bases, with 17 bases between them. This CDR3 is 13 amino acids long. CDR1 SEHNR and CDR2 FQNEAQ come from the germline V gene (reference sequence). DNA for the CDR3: TGTGCCAGCAGCCAGATACAGGGCCAGGTCCAGCATTTT. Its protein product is CASSQIQGQVQHF.

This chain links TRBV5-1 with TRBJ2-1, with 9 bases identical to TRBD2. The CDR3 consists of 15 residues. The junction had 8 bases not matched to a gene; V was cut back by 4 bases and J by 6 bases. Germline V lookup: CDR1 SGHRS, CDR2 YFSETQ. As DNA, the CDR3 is TGCGCCAGCAGCACCGCGGGACTAGCCTCCAATGAGCAGTTCTTC. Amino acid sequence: CASSTAGLASNEQFF.

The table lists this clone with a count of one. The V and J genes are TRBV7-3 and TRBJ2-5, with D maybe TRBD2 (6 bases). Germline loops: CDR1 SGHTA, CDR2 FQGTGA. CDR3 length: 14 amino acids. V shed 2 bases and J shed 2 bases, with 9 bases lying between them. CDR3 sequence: CASSLAGWQETQYF. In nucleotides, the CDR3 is TGTGCCAGCAGCTTAGCGGGATGGCAAGAGACCCAGTACTTC.

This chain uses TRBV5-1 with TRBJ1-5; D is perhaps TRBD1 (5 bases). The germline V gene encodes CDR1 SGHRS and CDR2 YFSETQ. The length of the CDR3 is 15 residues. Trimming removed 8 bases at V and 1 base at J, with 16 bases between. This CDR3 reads CASSPGFFSNQPQHF. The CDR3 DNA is TGCGCCAGTTCCCCAGGGTTTTTCAGCAATCAGCCCCAGCATTTT.